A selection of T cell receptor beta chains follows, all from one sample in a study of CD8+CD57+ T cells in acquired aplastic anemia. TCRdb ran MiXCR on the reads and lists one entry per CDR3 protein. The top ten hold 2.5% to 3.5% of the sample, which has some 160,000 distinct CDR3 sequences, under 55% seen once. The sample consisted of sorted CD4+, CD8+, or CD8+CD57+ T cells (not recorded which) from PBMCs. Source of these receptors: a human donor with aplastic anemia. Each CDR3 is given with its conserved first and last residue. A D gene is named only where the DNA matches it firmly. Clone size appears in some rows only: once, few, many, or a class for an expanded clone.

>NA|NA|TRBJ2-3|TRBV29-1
CSVEGTSTDTQYF
TGCAGCGTTGAGGGGACTAGCACAGATACGCAGTATTTT
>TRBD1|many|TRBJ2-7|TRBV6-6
CASSYSEGQVYEQYF
TGTGCCAGCAGTTACTCGGAGGGACAGGTCTACGAGCAGTACTTC
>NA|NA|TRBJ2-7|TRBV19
CASSVQDSYEQYF
TGTGCCAGTAGCGTACAGGATTCCTACGAGCAGTACTTC
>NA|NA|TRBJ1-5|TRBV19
CASSRQDSNQPQHF
TGTGCCAGTAGTCGACAGGATAGCAATCAGCCCCAGCATTTT
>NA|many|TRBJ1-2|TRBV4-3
CASSQAVGGNYGYTF
TGCGCCAGCAGCCAAGCCGTCGGGGGTAACTATGGCTACACCTTC
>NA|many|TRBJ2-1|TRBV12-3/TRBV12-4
CASSGSREEYNEQFF
TGTGCCAGCAGTGGCTCCAGGGAAGAGTACAATGAGCAGTTCTTC
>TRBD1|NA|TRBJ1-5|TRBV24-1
CASSGTASNQPQHF
TGTGCCAGCAGCGGGACAGCTAGCAATCAGCCCCAGCATTTT
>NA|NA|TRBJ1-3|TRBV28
CASSSGRQAFSGYTIYF
TGTGCCAGCAGTTCGGGACGGCAAGCCTTCTCTGGATACACCATATATTTT
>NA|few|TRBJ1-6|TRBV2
CASSENSPLHF
TGTGCCAGTTCGGAGAATTCACCCCTCCACTTT
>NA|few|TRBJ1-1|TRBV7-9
CASSLGWQVITEAFF
TGTGCCAGCAGCTTAGGTTGGCAGGTAATCACTGAAGCTTTCTTT
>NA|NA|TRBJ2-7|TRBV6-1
CASIPGNTRPYEQYF
TGTGCCAGCATTCCAGGGAATACTAGGCCCTACGAGCAGTACTTC
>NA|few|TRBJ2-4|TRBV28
CASSSTRTYIQYF
TGTGCCAGCAGTTCAACCCGGACTTACATTCAGTACTTC
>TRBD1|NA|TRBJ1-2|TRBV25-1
CASSERGQGDGYTF
TGTGCCAGCAGTGAACGGGGACAGGGGGATGGCTACACCTTC
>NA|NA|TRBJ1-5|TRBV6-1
CASSEEMAPGNQPQHF
TGTGCCAGCAGTGAAGAAATGGCCCCGGGGAATCAGCCCCAGCATTTT
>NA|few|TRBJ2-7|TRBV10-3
CAISESAGDSYEQYF
TGTGCCATCAGTGAGTCGGCAGGGGATTCCTACGAGCAGTACTTC
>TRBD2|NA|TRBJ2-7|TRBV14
CASSPRTSGSYEQYF
TGTGCCAGCAGCCCCCGGACTAGCGGGAGCTACGAGCAGTACTTC
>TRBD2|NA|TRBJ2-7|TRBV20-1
CSASRGTSGRQWEQYF
TGCAGTGCTAGTCGGGGAACTAGCGGGAGGCAATGGGAGCAGTACTTC
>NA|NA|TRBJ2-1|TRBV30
CAWRNRREGFIF
TGTGCCTGGAGAAATCGGCGTGAGGGATTCATCTTC
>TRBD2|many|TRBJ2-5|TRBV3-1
CASSRKLPQLASETQYF
TGTGCCAGCAGCCGCAAACTCCCACAACTAGCGAGCGAGACCCAGTACTTC
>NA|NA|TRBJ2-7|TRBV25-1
CASSLDPGVHEQYF
TGTGCCAGCAGTTTAGATCCGGGGGTCCACGAGCAGTACTTC
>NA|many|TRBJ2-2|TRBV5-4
CASSLSQRSTNTGELFF
TGTGCCAGCAGCTTGAGCCAGCGCTCTACGAACACCGGGGAGCTGTTTTTT
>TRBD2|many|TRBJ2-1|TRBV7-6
CASSLQAGSSYNEQFF
TGTGCCAGCAGCCTACAAGCGGGGAGCTCCTACAATGAGCAGTTCTTC
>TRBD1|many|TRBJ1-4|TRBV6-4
CASSDGRDRGVTNEKLFF
TGTGCCAGCAGTGACGGCCGGGACAGGGGGGTAACTAATGAAAAACTGTTTTTT
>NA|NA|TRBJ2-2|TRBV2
CASSVGRADAGELFF
TGTGCCAGCAGTGTGGGCAGGGCGGACGCCGGGGAGCTGTTTTTT
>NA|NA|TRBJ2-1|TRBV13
CASSSTVNEQFF
TGTGCCAGCAGCTCGACAGTCAATGAGCAGTTCTTC
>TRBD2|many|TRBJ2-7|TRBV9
CASSPAGTTTYEQYF
TGTGCCAGCAGCCCGGCCGGGACTACCACCTACGAGCAGTACTTC
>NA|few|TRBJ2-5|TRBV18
CASTPVSRQETQYF
TGTGCCAGCACCCCCGTGAGTAGACAAGAGACCCAGTACTTC
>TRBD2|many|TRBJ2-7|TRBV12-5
CASGLPSGGMKQYF
TGTGCTAGTGGTTTGCCCTCCGGGGGGATGAAGCAGTACTTC
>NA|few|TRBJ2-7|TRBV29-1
CSVEIGPYEQYF
TGCAGCGTTGAAATCGGTCCCTACGAGCAGTACTTC
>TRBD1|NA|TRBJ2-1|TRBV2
CASRFGQGVYNEQFF
TGTGCCAGCAGATTTGGACAGGGGGTCTACAATGAGCAGTTCTTC
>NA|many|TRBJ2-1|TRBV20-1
CSARASTRNEQFF
TGCAGTGCTAGGGCTAGCACGCGCAATGAGCAGTTCTTC
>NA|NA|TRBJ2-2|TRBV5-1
CASSFNRDGANTGELVF
TGCGCCAGCAGCTTTAACCGGGACGGCGCGAACACCGGGGAGCTGGTTTTT
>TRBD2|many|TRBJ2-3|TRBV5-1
CASRSGLAYGDTQYF
TGCGCCAGCAGGTCGGGACTAGCCTATGGAGATACGCAGTATTTT
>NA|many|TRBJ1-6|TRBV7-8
CASSFNGQLVPNSPLHF
TGTGCCAGCAGCTTCAATGGCCAGTTAGTGCCCAATTCACCCCTCCACTTT
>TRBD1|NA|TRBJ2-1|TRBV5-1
CASTGAVQGAYNEQFF
TGCGCCAGCACCGGGGCGGTACAGGGGGCTTACAATGAGCAGTTCTTC
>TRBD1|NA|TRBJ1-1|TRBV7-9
CAIDRVLNTEAFF
TGTGCCATCGACAGGGTGTTGAACACTGAAGCTTTCTTT
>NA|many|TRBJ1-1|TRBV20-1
CSAKAQGGMNTEAFF
TGCAGTGCCAAGGCCCAGGGTGGTATGAACACTGAAGCTTTCTTT
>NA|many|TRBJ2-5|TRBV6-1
CASSGGGIQETQYF
TGTGCCAGCAGTGGAGGGGGTATTCAAGAGACCCAGTACTTC
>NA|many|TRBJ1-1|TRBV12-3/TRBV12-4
CASSFLNSPRAFF
TGTGCCAGCAGTTTTTTAAACAGCCCCAGAGCTTTCTTT